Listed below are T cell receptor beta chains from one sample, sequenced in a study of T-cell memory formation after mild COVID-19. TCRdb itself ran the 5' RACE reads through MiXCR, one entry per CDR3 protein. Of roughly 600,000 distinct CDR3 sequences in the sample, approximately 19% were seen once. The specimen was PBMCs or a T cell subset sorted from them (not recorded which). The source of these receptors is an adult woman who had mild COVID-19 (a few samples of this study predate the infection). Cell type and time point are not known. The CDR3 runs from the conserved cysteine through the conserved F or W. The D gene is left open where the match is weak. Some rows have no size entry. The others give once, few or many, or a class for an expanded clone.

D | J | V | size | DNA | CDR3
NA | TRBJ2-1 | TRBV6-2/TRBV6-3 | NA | TGTGCCAGCAGTTACTCGATGGGTGAGCAGTTCTTC | CASSYSMGEQFF
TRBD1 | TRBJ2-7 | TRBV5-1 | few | TGCGCCAGCAGCTTGGGGACCCGGACAGGGGGTTTCTACGAGCAGTACTTC | CASSLGTRTGGFYEQYF
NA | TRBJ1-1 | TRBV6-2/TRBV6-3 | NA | TGTGCCAGCAGTTATTGGCGGAACACTGAAGCTTTCTTT | CASSYWRNTEAFF
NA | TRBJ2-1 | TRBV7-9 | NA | TGTGCCAGCAGCTCTTCCGGTGGCGGGGACAATGAGCAGTTCTTC | CASSSSGGGDNEQFF
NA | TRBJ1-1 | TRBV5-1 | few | TGCGCCAGCAGCTTGGAGGGCGCTCGAGCTTTCTTT | CASSLEGARAFF
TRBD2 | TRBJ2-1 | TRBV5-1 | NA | TGCGCCAGCAGCTTGGAAGGGAAAAGACTAGCGGCTCTTTACAATGAGCAGTTCTTC | CASSLEGKRLAALYNEQFF
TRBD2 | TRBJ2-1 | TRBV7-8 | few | TGTGCCAGCAGCTTAGGTCGACTAGCCAATGAGCAGTTCTTC | CASSLGRLANEQFF
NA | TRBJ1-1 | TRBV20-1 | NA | TGCAGTGCTAGATCGGGGGAATGGTATGGAGCTTTCTTT | CSARSGEWYGAFF
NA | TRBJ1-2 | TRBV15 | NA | TGTGCCACCAGCAGAGATAGGCAGGGCGGCTACACCTTC | CATSRDRQGGYTF
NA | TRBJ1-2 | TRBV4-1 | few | TGCGCCAGCAGCCAAGATCTTATCACGGCCACGGGCTACACCTTC | CASSQDLITATGYTF
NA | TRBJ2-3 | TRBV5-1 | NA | TGCGCCAGCGGAATCCAGGACAGCCGCACAGATACGCAGTATTTT | CASGIQDSRTDTQYF
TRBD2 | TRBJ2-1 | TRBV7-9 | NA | TGTGCCAGCAGCCAACCGGGACTAGAGTGGGATGAGCAGTTCTTC | CASSQPGLEWDEQFF
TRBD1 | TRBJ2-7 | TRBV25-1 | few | TGTGCCAGCAGTGGCTGGACAGGGGGATACGAGCAGTACTTC | CASSGWTGGYEQYF
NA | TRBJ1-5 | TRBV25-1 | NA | TGTGCCAGCAGTGAATTTCGCAGGGAGCCTATTTCCCAAGGGAGACCGGTCGTCGTTTGCCATTTT | CASSEFRREPISQGRPVVVCHF
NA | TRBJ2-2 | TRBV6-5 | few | TGTGCCAGCAGTAACCCTCGACAGCCCGGGGAGCTGTTTTTT | CASSNPRQPGELFF
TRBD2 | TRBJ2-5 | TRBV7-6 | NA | TGTGCCAGCAGCTTAGTAGCGGGGGGGCTTTCGGAGACCCAGTACTTC | CASSLVAGGLSETQYF
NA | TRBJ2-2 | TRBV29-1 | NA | TGCAGCGTTGAAGAGGACCCAGGCACCGGGGAGCTGTTTTTT | CSVEEDPGTGELFF
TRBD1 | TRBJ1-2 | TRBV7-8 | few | TGTGCCAGCAGCCCTTATATCGAGGACAGGGGGGGCTACACCTTC | CASSPYIEDRGGYTF
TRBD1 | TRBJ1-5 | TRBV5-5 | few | TGTGCCAGCAGCGAGGGGACAGGAGGGAATCAGCCCCAGCATTTT | CASSEGTGGNQPQHF
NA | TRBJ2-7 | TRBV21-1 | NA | TGTGCCAGCAGCAAAGCGAGGACAGGGGGCAAGGACGAGCAGTACTTC | CASSKARTGGKDEQYF
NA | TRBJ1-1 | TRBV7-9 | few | TGTGCCAGCCGCCCCCTGGGACTTTTGAACACTGAAGCTTTCTTT | CASRPLGLLNTEAFF
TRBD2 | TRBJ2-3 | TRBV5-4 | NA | TGTGCCAGCAGCCAACCGGGGCGGGAGGCTCTCACAGATACGCAGTATTTT | CASSQPGREALTDTQYF
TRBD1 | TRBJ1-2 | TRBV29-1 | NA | TGCAGCGCCGGGACAGGGGCTAACTATGGCTACACCTTC | CSAGTGANYGYTF
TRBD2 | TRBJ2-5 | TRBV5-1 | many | TGCGCCAGCAGCCTGATGACTAGCGGGAGGGCCGGGGAGACCCAGTACTTC | CASSLMTSGRAGETQYF
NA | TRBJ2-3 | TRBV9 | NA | TGTGCCAGCAGCGTAGCTACAGTCAGCACAGATACGCAGTATTTT | CASSVATVSTDTQYF
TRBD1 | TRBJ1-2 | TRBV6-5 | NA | TGTGCCAGCAGCTTCTCAGAGACAGGGATCTATGGCTACACCTTC | CASSFSETGIYGYTF
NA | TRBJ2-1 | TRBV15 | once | TGTGCCACCAGCAGCAGGTACAATGAGCAGTTCTTC | CATSSRYNEQFF
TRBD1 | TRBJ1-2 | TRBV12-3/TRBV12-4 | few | TGTGCCAGCAGACTACGCCAAACAGGGGGCGAGTCCTATGGCTACACCTTC | CASRLRQTGGESYGYTF
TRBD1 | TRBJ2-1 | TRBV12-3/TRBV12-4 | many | TGTGCCAGCAGTTTCGGGACAGGGGGCAGTGAGCAGTTCTTC | CASSFGTGGSEQFF
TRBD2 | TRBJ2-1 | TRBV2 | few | TGTGCCAGCAGTGAGGGCGGGAGTCCGGATGAGCAGTTCTTC | CASSEGGSPDEQFF
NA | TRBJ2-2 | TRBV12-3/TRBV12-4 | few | TGTGCCAGCAGTCCACCTCCAGTGCACAAATCGAACACCGGGGAGCTGTTTTTT | CASSPPPVHKSNTGELFF
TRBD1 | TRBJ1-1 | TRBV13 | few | TGTGCCAGCAGCTTAAGGGGACAGGGGGCTGGGAACACTGAAGCTTTCTTT | CASSLRGQGAGNTEAFF
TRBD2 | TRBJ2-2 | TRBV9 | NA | TGTGCCAGCAGCGTACAGCGGGAGGTAGACGGGGAGCTGTTTTTT | CASSVQREVDGELFF
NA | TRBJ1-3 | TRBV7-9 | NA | TGTGCCAGCAGCTTAACGCAGCGTCCCCTCTCTGGAAACACCATATATTTT | CASSLTQRPLSGNTIYF